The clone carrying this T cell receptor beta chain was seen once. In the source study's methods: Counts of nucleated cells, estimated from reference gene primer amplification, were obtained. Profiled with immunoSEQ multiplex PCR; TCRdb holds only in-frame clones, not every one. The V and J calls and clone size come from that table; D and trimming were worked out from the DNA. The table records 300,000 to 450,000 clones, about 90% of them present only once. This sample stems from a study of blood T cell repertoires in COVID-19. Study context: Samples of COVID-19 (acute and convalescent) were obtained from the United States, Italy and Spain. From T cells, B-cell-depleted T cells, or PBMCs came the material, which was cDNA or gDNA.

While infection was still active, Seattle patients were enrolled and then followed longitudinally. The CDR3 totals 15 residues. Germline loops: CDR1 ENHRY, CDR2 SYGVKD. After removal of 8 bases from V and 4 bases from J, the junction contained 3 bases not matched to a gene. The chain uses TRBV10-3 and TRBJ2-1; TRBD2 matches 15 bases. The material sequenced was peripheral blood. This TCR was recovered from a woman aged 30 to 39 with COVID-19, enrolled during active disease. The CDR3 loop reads CAIQGLAGGYNEQFF. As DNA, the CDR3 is TGTGCCATCCAGGGACTAGCGGGAGGTTACAATGAGCAGTTCTTC.